The sample holds one count of the clone carrying this T cell receptor beta chain. The antigen remains unidentified. This specimen belongs to a study of CD8 T cells in Susac syndrome. Overall study results and limits: Susac syndrome CD8+ repertoires were clonally expanded, most strongly in CD8+ TEMRA cells.

The CDR3 contains 15 residues. Trimming left V 2 bases short and J 2 bases short, with 12 bases between. Germline assignment: CDR1 PRHDT and CDR2 FYEKMQ (reference sequence). RNA was extracted with the RNeasy kit, and a quantity of about 0.45 to 1 ug was reverse transcribed using random hexamers. The method of amplification for TCR beta CDR3 was immunoSEQ multiplex PCR, covering 54 Vbeta and 13 Jbeta. TCRdb ran MiXCR on the immunoSEQ multiplex PCR reads and lists one entry per CDR3 protein. In the table there are roughly 110,000 distinct CDR3 sequences, roughly 95% of which are singletons. TCR beta was sequenced from blood CD8+ and CD4+ T cells. Recently defined diagnostic criteria for definite or probable disease were fulfilled by Susac syndrome patients.

The TCR sequence derives from a human donor with Susac syndrome. V usage is TRBV13 and J usage is TRBJ2-5; possibly TRBD2 for D (5 bases). Sequencing was done on a sample of CD8+ T cells from PBMCs. The CDR3 protein is CASSLRLARQETQYF. CDR3 DNA sequence: TGTGCCAGCAGCTTAAGGCTAGCCCGGCAAGAGACCCAGTACTTC.